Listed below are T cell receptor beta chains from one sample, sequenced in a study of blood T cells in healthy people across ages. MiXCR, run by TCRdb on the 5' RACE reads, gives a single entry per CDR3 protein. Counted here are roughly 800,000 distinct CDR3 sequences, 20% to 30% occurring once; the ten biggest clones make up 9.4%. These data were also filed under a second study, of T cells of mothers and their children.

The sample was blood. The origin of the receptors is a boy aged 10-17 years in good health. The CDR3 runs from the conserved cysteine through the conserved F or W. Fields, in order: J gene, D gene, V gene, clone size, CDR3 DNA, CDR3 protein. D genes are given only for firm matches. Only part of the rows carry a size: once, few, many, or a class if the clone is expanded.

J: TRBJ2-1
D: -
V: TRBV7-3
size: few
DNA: TGTGCCAGCAGCCCAACCAGGGATCCGGGAGACAATGAGCAGTTCTTC
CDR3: CASSPTRDPGDNEQFF

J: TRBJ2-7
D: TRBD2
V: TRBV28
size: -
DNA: TGTGCCAGCAGTAATCTAGCGGGAGGGCCTTTCGACGAGCAGTACTTC
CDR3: CASSNLAGGPFDEQYF

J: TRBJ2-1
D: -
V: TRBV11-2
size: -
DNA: TGTGCCAGCAGCTTAGATCCGCGGGCGGTTGAGCAGTTCTTC
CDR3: CASSLDPRAVEQFF

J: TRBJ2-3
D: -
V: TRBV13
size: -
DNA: TGTGCCAGCAGCCCCCAGCGGGGCACAGATACGCAGTATTTT
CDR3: CASSPQRGTDTQYF

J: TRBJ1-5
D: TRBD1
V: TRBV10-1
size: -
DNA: TGCGCCAGCAGTAGTTCCACAGGGGAAAATCAACTTAGCAATCAGCCCCAGCATTTT
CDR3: CASSSSTGENQLSNQPQHF

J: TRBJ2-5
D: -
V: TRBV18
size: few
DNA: TGTGCCAGCTCACCACCGATGGCAGGGTACGAGACCCAGTACTTC
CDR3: CASSPPMAGYETQYF

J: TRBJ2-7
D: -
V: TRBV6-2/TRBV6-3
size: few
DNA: TGTGCCAGCAGTTACGCAGGGGTCTACGAGCAGTACTTC
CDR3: CASSYAGVYEQYF

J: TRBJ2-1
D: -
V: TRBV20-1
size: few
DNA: TGCAGTGCTAGACGGGCCTCCTACAATGAGCAGTTCTTC
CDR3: CSARRASYNEQFF

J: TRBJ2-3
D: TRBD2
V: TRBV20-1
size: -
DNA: TGCAGTCGCAACCTACTAGCGGGAGTAGATACGCAGTATTTT
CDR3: CSRNLLAGVDTQYF

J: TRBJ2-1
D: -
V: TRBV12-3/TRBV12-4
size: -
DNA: TGTGCCAGCAGTAATCAGCTAGGGGTCTACAATGAGCAGTTCTTC
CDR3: CASSNQLGVYNEQFF

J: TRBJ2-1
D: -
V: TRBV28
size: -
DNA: TGTGCCAGCATCCGGGACCGCTCCTACAATGAGCAGTTCTTC
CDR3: CASIRDRSYNEQFF

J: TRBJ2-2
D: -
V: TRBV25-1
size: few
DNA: TGTGCCAGCTCGAATCCGGGACCCACTACCACCGGGGAGCTGTTTTTT
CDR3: CASSNPGPTTTGELFF

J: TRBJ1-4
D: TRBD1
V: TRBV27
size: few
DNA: TGTGCCAGCAAAAACAGGGGGCCTAATGAAAAACTGTTTTTT
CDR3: CASKNRGPNEKLFF

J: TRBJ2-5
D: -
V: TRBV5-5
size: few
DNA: TGTGCCAGCAGCTTGGGTCCGACGAGTCAAGAGACCCAGTACTTC
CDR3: CASSLGPTSQETQYF

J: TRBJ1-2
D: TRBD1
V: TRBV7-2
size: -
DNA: TGTGCCAGCAGCTTAGTGGGACAGGGGGCCTTTGGCTACACCTTC
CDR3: CASSLVGQGAFGYTF

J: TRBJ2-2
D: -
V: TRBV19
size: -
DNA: TGTGCCACATCAGGAGGGGGAGGCACCGGGGAGCTGTTTTTT
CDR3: CATSGGGGTGELFF

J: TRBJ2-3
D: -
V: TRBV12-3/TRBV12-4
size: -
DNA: TGTGCCAGCAGTTTATTATCGGCAGGGAGGACAGATATGCAGTATTTT
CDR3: CASSLLSAGRTDMQYF

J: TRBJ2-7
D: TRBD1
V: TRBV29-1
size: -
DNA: TGCAGCGCAACGGGACAGGGAGGGTACGAGCAGTACTTC
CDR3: CSATGQGGYEQYF

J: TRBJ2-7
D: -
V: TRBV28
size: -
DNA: TGTGCCAGCAGTTTAATTCGAATGAACTACGAGCAGTACTTC
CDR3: CASSLIRMNYEQYF

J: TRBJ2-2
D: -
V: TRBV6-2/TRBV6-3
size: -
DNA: TGTGCCAGCAGTTACTCGGAGGAAACCGGGGAGCTGTTTTTT
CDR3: CASSYSEETGELFF

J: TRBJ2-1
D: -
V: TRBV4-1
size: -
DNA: TGCGCCAGCAGCCAAGGGTATGGGAACAATGAGCAGTTCTTC
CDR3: CASSQGYGNNEQFF

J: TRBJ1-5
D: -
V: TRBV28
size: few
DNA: TGTGCCAGCATCTTCCTCCGTGGGCAGCTCCAACCCCAGCATTTT
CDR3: CASIFLRGQLQPQHF

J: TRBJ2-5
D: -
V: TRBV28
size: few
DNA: TGTGCCAGCAGTTTTAAAGGGTTTGGGGAGACCCAGTACTTC
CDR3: CASSFKGFGETQYF

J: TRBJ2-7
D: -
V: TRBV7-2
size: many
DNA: TGTGCCAGCAGCCCCGGAACGGGGAACTACGAGCAGTACTTC
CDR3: CASSPGTGNYEQYF